The source of this T cell receptor beta chain is a study of T cells in Graves' hyperthyroidism and ophthalmopathy. This CDR3 is 15 amino acids long. CDR1 and CDR2 from the germline V gene are MNHEY and SMNVEV (reference sequence). On this clonotype itself: What it binds is not known. One base away lies a much larger clone, so this may be a sequencing read error.

General observations from the study: A model of 13 V-J pairs discriminated ophthalmopathy from stable hyperthyroidism. Expanded thyroid clonotypes (above 0.001) were mostly also found in blood.

Amplified regions were TCR beta CDR3 sequences from RNA transcripts. Primed by the HTBI set, a first-round RT-PCR was run on the TCR CDR3. TCRdb recomputed calls from the multiplex PCR reads with MiXCR, one row per CDR3 protein. The table has 500,000 to 800,000 distinct CDR3 sequences, roughly 15% seen once. The rearrangement uses TRBV27 and TRBJ2-5; 7 bases map to TRBD1. This TCR was recovered from a woman aged 45-59 years with Graves' ophthalmopathy. Sequences were obtained from blood. The CDR3 is CASSGQGVLEETRYF. CDR3 DNA: TGTGCCAGCAGTGGCCAGGGGGTTTTGGAAGAGACCCGGTACTTC.